This T cell receptor (beta chain) was captured in a study of cytomegalovirus exposure and HLA in healthy donors. The study, taken as a whole, reports: The study assumed roughly uniform donor sequencing depth for presence/absence analyses.

The PCR contained 60 Vbeta and 13 Jbeta primers. The data were produced by immunoSEQ multiplex PCR, yet TCRdb's version contains in-frame clones alone and is incomplete. The top ten clones hold roughly 3% of a sample with about 96,000 clones, roughly 74% of them seen once. As to this clone: What it binds is not known.

Germline-derived CDR1 and CDR2 are WNHNN and SYGVQD (reference sequence). V was trimmed by 2 bases and J by 4 bases, leaving 11 bases between them. This CDR3 is 15 amino acids long. This receptor was taken from a female donor in good health and CMV-seropositive. The gene calls are TRBV10-1 and TRBJ2-2, with D possibly matching TRBD1 (5 bases). Sequencing was carried out using PBMCs. CDR3 protein: CASSEIYRPTGELFF. CDR3 DNA: TGCGCCAGCAGTGAGATCTACAGGCCCACCGGGGAGCTGTTTTTT.